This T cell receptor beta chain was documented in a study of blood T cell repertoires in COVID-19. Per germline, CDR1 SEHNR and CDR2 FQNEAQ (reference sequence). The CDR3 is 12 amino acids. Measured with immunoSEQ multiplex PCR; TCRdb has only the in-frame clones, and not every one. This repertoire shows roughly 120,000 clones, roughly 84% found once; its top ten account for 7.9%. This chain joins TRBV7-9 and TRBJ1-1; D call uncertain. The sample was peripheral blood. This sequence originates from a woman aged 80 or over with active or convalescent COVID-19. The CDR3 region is CATGERDTEAFF. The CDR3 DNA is TGTGCAACCGGCGAGAGGGACACTGAAGCTTTCTTT.